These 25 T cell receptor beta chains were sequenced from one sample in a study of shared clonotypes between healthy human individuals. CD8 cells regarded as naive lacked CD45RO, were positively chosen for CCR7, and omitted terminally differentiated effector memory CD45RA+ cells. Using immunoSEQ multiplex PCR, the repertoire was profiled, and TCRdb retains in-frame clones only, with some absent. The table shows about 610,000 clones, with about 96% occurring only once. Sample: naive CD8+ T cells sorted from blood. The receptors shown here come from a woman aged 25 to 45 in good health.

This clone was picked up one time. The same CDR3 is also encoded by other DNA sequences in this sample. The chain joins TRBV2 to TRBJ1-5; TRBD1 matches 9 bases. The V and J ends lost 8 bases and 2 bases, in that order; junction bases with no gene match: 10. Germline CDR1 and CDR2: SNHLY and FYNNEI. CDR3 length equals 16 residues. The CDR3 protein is CASRRDREGGNQPQHF. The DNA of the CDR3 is TGTGCCAGCCGTCGGGACAGGGAGGGTGGCAATCAGCCCCAGCATTTT.

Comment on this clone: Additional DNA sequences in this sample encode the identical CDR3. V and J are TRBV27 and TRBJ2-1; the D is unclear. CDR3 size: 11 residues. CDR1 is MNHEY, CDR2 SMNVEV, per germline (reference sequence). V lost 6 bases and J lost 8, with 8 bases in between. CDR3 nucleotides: TGTGCCAGCAGGGTGGGGTATGAGCAGTTCTTC. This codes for CASRVGYEQFF.

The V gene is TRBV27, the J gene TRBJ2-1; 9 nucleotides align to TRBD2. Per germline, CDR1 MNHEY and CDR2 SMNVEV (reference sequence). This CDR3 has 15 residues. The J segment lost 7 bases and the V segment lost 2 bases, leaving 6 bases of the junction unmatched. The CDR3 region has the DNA TGTGCCAGCAGTTTACTAGCGGGAACTGTTAATGAGCAGTTCTTC. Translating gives CASSLLAGTVNEQFF.

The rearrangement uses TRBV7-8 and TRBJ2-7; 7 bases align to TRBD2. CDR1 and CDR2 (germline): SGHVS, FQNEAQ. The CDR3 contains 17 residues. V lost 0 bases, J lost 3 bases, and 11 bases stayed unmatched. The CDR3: CASSLAPLAGENYEQYF. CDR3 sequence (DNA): TGTGCCAGCAGCTTAGCACCTCTGGCGGGAGAGAACTACGAGCAGTACTTC.

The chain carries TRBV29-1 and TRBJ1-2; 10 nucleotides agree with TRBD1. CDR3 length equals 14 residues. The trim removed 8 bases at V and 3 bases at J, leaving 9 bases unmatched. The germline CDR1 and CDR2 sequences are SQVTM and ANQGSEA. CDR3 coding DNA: TGCAGCCCCAAAGACAGGGGGCAATACTATGGCTACACCTTC. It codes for CSPKDRGQYYGYTF.

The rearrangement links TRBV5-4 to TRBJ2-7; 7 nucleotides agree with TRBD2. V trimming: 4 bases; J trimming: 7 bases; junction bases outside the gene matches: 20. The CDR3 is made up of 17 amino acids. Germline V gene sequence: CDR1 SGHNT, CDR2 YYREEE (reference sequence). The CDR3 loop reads CASSPGGGAGTLREQYF. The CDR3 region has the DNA TGTGCCAGCAGCCCCGGTGGTGGAGCGGGGACTTTACGGGAGCAGTACTTC.

CDR3 DNA sequence: TGTGCCAGTATAGGTGGTGCGGGAGGTGGGAATGAGCAGTTCTTC. Protein product: CASIGGAGGGNEQFF. The chain uses TRBV19 and TRBJ2-1; TRBD2 agrees at 8 bases. Germline values: CDR1 LNHDA, CDR2 SQIVND (reference sequence). CDR3 length equals 15 residues. Trimming removed 7 bases from V and 7 bases from J; junction bases left unmatched: 12.

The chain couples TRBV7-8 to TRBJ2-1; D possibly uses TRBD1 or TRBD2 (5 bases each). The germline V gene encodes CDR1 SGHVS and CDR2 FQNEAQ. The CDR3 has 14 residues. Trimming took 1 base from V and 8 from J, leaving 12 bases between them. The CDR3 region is CASSLGEGIHEQFF. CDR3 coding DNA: TGTGCCAGCAGCTTAGGTGAGGGGATCCATGAGCAGTTCTTC.

The CDR3 sequence: CASSFSGHTGELFF. The CDR3 nucleotides are TGTGCCAGCAGTTTCAGCGGTCACACCGGGGAGCTGTTTTTT. This chain connects TRBV27 to TRBJ2-2, with a weak D call TRBD2 (5 bases). The CDR3 loop spans 14 amino acids. The V end lost 3 bases, the J end lost 3 bases, and 8 bases lay between the germline ends. Germline values: CDR1 MNHEY, CDR2 SMNVEV (reference sequence).

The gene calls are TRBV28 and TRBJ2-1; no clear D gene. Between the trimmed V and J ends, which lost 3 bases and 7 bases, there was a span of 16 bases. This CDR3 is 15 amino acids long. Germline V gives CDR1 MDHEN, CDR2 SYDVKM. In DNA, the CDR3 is TGTGCCAGCAGTTTCATAGGGCCAGTGGTGAATGAGCAGTTCTTC. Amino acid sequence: CASSFIGPVVNEQFF.

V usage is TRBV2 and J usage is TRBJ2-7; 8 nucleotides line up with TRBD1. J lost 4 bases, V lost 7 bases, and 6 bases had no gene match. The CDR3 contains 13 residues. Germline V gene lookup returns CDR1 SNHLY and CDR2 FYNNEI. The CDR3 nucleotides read TGTGCCAGCAACCCAGGGGGCGGGTACGAGCAGTACTTC. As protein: CASNPGGGYEQYF.

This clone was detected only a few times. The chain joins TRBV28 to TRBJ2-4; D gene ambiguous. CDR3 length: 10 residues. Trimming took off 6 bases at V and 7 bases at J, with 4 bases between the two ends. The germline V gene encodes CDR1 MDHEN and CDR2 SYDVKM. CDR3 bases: TGTGCCAGCAGCTCGAACATTCAGTACTTC. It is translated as CASSSNIQYF.

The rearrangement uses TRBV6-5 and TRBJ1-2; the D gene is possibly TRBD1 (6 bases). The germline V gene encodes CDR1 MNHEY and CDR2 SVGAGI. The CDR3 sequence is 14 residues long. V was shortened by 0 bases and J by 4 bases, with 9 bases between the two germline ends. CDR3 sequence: CASSYSSGVYGYTF. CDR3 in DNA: TGTGCCAGCAGTTACTCTTCAGGGGTCTATGGCTACACCTTC.

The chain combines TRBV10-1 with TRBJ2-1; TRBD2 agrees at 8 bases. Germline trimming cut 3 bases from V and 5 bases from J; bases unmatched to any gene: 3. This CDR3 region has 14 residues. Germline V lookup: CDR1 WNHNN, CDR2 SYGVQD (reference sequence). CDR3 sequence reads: CASSETSGNNEQFF. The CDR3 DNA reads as TGCGCCAGCAGTGAAACTAGCGGCAACAATGAGCAGTTCTTC.

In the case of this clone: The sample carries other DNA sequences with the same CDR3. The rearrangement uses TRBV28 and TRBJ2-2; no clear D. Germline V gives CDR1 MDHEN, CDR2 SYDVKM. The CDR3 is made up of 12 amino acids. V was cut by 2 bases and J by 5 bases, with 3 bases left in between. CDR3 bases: TGTGCCAGCAGTTTACGAACCGGGGAGCTGTTTTTT. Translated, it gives CASSLRTGELFF. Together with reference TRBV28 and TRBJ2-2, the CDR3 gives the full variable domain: DVKVTQSSRYLVKRTGEKVFLECVQDMDHENMFWYRQDPGLGLRLIYFSYDVKMKEKGDIPEGYSVSREKKERFSLILESASTNQTSMYLCASSLRTGELFFGEGSRLTVL.

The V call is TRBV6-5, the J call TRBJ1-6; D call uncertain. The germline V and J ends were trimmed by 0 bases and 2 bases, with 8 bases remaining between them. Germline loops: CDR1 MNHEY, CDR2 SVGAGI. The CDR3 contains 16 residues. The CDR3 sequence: CASSYSPGAYNSPLHF. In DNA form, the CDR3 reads TGTGCCAGCAGTTACTCACCCGGGGCCTATAATTCACCCCTCCACTTT.

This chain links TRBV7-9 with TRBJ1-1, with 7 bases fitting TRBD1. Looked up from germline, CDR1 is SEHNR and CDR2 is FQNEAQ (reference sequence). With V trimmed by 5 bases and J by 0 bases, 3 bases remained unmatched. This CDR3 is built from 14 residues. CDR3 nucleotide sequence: TGTGCCAGCAGCGGGGGACAGATGAACACTGAAGCTTTCTTT. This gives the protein CASSGGQMNTEAFF.

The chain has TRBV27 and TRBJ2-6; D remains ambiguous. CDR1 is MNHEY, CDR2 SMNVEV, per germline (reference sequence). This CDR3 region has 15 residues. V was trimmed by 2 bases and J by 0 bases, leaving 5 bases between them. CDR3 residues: CASSLIHSGANVLTF. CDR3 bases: TGTGCCAGCAGTTTAATCCACTCTGGGGCCAACGTCCTGACTTTC.

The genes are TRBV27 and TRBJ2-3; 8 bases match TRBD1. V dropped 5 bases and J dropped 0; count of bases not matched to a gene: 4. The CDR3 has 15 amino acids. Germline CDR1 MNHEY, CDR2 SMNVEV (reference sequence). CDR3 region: CASSSRTGSTDTQYF. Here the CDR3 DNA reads TGTGCCAGCAGTAGCCGGACAGGGAGCACAGATACGCAGTATTTT.

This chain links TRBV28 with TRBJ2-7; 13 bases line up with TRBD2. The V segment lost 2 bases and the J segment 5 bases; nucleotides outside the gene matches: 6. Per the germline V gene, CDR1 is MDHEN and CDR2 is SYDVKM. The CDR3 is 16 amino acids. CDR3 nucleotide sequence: TGTGCCAGCAGTTTAGAACTAGCGGGGGGGTATGACGAGCAGTACTTC. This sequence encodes CASSLELAGGYDEQYF.

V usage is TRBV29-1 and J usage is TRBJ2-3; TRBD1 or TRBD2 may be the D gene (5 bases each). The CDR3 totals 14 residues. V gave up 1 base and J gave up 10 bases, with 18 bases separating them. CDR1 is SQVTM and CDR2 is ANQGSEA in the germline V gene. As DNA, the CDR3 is TGCAGCGTTGAAGGTGGGACGGGATCTGGTGCGCAGTATTTT. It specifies CSVEGGTGSGAQYF.

Written as DNA, the CDR3 is TGTGCCAGCAGTTTATCGTCTAGCGGCTACAATGAGCAGTTCTTC. It yields the protein CASSLSSSGYNEQFF. This chain links TRBV27 with TRBJ2-1; 7 nucleotides align to TRBD2. Germline V gene lookup returns CDR1 MNHEY and CDR2 SMNVEV (reference sequence). J gave up 3 bases and V 0 bases, and 2 bases lay outside the gene matches. The CDR3 sequence is 15 residues long.

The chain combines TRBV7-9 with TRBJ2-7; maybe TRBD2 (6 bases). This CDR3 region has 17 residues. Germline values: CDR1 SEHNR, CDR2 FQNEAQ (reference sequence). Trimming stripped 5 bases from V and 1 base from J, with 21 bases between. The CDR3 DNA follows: TGTGCCAGCAGCACCCGAGGAGGGGACGTTGGATCCTACGAGCAGTACTTC. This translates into CASSTRGGDVGSYEQYF.

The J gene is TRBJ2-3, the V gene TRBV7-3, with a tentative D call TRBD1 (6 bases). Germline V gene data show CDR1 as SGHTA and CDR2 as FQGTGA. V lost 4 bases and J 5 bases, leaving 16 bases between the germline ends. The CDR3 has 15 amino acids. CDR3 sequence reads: CASSSRTDRGDTQYF. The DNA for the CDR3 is TGTGCCAGCAGCTCGAGGACAGATAGAGGAGATACGCAGTATTTT.

The CDR3: CATSREGLEVNEQFF. The CDR3 DNA reads TGTGCCACCAGCAGAGAAGGACTGGAAGTCAATGAGCAGTTCTTC. The chain combines TRBV15 with TRBJ2-1; tentatively, D is TRBD2 (5 bases). V was shortened by 0 bases and J by 6 bases, with 12 bases between the two germline ends. Germline CDR1 reads LNHNV; CDR2 reads YYDKDF (reference sequence). This CDR3 has 15 residues.